Given below is one T cell receptor beta chain in context. Assay used: immunoSEQ multiplex PCR; TCRdb lists only in-frame clones, some missing. The sample consists of about 200,000 clones, 65% to 90% of them appearing once. This sample is drawn from a study of blood T cell repertoires in COVID-19. V lost 0 bases to trimming and J lost 0 bases, with 8 bases between them. There are 16 residues in the CDR3. The germline V gene encodes CDR1 LGHNA and CDR2 YNFKEQ. The specimen was PBMCs or T cells enriched from blood (not recorded which). The TCR comes from a woman aged 50 to 60 with acute COVID-19. The chain combines TRBV4-2 with TRBJ2-2; unclear D gene. The DNA of the CDR3 is TGTGCCAGCAGCCAAGATCAACTAACGAACACCGGGGAGCTGTTTTTT. Its protein product is CASSQDQLTNTGELFF.